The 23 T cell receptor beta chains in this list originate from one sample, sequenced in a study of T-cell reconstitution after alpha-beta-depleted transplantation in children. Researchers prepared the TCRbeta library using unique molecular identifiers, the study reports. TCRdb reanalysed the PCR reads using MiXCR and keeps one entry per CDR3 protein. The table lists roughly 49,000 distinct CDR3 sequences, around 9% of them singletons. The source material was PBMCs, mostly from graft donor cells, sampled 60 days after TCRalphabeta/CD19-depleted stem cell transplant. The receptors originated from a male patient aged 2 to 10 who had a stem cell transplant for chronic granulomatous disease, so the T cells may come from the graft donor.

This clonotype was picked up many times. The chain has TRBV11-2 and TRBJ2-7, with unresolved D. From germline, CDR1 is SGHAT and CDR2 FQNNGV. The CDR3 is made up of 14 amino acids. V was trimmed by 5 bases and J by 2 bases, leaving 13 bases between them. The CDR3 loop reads CASSKETWAYEQYF. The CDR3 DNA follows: TGTGCCAGCAGCAAAGAAACATGGGCCTACGAGCAGTACTTC.

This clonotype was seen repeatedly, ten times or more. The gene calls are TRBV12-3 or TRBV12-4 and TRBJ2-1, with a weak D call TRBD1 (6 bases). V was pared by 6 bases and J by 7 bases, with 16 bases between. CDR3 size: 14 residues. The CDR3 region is CASRQGFGRNEQFF. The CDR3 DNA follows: TGTGCCAGCAGGCAGGGGTTTGGTCGGAATGAGCAGTTCTTC.

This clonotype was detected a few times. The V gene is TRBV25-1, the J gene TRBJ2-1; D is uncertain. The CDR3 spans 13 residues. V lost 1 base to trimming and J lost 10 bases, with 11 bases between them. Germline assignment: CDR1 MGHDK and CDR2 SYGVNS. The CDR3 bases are TGTGCCAGCAGTGAATTGTCCCCAGGCGAGCAGTTCTTC. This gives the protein CASSELSPGEQFF.

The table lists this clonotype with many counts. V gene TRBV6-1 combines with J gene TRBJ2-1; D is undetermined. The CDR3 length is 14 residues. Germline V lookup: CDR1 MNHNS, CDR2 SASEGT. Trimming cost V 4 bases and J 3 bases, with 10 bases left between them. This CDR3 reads CASSGSGDYNEQFF. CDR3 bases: TGTGCCAGCAGTGGGTCTGGGGACTACAATGAGCAGTTCTTC.

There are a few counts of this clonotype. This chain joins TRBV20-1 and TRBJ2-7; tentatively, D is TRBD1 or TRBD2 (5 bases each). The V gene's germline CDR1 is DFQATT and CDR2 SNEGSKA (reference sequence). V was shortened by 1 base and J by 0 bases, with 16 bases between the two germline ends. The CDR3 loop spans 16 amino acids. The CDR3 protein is CSARALLRDGSYEQYF. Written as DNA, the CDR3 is TGCAGTGCTAGAGCCCTCCTCCGGGACGGCTCCTACGAGCAGTACTTC.

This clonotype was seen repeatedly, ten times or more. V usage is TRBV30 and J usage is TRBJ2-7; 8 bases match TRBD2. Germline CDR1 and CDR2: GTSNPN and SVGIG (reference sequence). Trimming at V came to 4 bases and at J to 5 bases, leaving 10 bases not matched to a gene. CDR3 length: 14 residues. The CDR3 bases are TGTGCCTGGACGTACAAGCGGGAGAGCAACGAGCAGTACTTC. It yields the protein CAWTYKRESNEQYF.

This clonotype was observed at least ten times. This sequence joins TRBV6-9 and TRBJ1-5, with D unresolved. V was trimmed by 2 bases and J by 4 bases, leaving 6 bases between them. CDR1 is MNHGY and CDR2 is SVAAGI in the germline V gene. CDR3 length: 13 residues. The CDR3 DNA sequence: TGTGCCAGCAGTTATGTGGGGAATCAGCCCCAGCATTTT. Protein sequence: CASSYVGNQPQHF.

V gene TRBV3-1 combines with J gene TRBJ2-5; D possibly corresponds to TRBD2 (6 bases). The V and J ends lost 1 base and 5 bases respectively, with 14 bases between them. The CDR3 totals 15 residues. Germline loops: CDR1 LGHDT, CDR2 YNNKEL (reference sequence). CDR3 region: CASSQGPSVGETQYF. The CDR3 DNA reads TGTGCCAGCAGCCAAGGGCCTAGCGTGGGGGAGACCCAGTACTTC.

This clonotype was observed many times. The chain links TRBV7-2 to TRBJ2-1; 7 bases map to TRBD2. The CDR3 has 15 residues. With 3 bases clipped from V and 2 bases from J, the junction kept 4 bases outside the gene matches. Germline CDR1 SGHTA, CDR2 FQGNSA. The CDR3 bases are TGTGCCAGCAGCTTGGGCGGGAGTCCCTACAATGAGCAGTTCTTC. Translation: CASSLGGSPYNEQFF.

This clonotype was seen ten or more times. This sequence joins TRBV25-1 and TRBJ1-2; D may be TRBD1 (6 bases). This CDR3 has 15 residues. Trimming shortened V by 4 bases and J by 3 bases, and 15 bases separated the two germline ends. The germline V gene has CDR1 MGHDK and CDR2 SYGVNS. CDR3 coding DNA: TGTGCCAGCAGTGCCACGACAGGAGTGGACTATGGCTACACCTTC. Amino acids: CASSATTGVDYGYTF.

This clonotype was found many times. The CDR3 protein is CSVEPSLASDYNEQFF. CDR3 in DNA: TGCAGCGTTGAACCCTCTCTAGCGTCTGACTACAATGAGCAGTTCTTC. This rearrangement joins TRBV29-1 to TRBJ2-1; possible D gene TRBD2, 6 bases. V lost 2 bases and J 3 bases, leaving 17 bases between the germline ends. The CDR3 has 16 residues. CDR1 and CDR2 from the germline V gene are SQVTM and ANQGSEA.

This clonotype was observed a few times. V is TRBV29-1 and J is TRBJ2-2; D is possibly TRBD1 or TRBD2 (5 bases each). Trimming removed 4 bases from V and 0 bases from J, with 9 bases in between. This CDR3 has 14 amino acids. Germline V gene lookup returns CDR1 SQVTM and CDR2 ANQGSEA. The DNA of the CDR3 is TGCAGCGTTGCGGGGCCTACGAACACCGGGGAGCTGTTTTTT. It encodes CSVAGPTNTGELFF.

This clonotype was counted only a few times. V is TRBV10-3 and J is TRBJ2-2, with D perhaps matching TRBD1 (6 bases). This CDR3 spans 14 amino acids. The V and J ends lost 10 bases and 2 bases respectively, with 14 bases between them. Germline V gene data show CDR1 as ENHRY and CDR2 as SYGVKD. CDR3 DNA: TGTGCCACTTCCGGACAGATAAACACCGGGGAGCTGTTTTTT. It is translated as CATSGQINTGELFF.

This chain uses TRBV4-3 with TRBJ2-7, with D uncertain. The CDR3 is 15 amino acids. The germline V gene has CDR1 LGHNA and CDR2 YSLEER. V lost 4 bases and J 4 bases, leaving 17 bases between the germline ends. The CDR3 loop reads CASSRSIGPIYEQYF. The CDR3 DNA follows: TGCGCCAGCAGCCGAAGTATAGGGCCTATTTACGAGCAGTACTTC.

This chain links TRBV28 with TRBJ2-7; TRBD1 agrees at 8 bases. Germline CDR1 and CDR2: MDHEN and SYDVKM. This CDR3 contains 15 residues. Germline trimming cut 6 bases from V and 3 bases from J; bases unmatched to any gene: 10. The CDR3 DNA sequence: TGTGCCAGCAGACCTCGGGACAGGCATAACTACGAGCAGTACTTC. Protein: CASRPRDRHNYEQYF. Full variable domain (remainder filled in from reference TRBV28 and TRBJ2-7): DVKVTQSSRYLVKRTGEKVFLECVQDMDHENMFWYRQDPGLGLRLIYFSYDVKMKEKGDIPEGYSVSREKKERFSLILESASTNQTSMYLCASRPRDRHNYEQYFGPGTRLTVT.

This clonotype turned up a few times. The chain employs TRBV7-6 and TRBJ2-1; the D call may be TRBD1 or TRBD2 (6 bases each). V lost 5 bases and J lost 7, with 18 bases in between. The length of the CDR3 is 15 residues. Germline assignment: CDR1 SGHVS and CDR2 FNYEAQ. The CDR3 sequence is CASSPHGGGYNEQFF. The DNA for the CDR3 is TGTGCCAGCAGCCCACATGGAGGGGGATATAATGAGCAGTTCTTC. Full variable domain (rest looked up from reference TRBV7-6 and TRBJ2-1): GAGVSQSPRYKVTKRGQDVALRCDPISGHVSLYWYRQALGQGPEFLTYFNYEAQQDKSGLPNDRFSAERPEGSISTLTIQRTEQRDSAMYRCASSPHGGGYNEQFFGPGTRLTVL.

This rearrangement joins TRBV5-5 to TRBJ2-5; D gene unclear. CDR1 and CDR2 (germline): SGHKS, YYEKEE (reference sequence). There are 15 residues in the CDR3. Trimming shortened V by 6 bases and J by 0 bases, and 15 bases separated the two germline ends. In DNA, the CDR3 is TGTGCCAGCAAATTTGTTGTGGGGTACCAAGAGACCCAGTACTTC. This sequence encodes CASKFVVGYQETQYF. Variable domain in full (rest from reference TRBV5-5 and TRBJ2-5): DAGVTQSPTHLIKTRGQQVTLRCSPISGHKSVSWYQQVLGQGPQFIFQYYEKEERGRGNFPDRFSARQFPNYSSELNVNALLLGDSALYLCASKFVVGYQETQYFGPGTRLLVL.

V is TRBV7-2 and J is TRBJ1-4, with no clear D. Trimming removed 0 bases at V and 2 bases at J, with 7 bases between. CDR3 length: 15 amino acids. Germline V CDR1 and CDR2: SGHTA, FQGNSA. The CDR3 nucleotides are TGTGCCAGCAGCTTAGCAGGGTGGACTAATGAAAAACTGTTTTTT. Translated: CASSLAGWTNEKLFF.

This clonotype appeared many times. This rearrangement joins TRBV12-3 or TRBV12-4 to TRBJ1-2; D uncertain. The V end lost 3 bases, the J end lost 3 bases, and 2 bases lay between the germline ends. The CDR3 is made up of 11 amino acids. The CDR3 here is CASSLYYGYTF. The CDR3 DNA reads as TGTGCCAGCAGTTTGTACTATGGCTACACCTTC.

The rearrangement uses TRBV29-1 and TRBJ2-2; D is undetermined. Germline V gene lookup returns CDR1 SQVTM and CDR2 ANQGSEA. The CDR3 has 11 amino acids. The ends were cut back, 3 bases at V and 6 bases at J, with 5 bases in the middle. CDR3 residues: CSVEVSGELFF. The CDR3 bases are TGCAGCGTTGAGGTGTCCGGGGAGCTGTTTTTT.

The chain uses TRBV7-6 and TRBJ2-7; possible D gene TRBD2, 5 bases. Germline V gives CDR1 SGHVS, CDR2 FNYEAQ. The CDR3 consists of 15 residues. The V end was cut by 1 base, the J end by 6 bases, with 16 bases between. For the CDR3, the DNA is TGTGCCAGCAGCTTAGGGTTGGGGAGCCCGGCCGAGCAGTACTTC. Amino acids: CASSLGLGSPAEQYF. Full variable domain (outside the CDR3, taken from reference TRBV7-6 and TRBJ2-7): GAGVSQSPRYKVTKRGQDVALRCDPISGHVSLYWYRQALGQGPEFLTYFNYEAQQDKSGLPNDRFSAERPEGSISTLTIQRTEQRDSAMYRCASSLGLGSPAEQYFGPGTRLTVT.

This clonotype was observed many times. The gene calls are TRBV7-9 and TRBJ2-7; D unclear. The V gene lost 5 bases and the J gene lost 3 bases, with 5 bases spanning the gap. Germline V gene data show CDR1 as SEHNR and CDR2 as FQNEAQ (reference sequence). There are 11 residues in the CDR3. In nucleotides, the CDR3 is TGTGCCAGCAGCCTGAACTACGAGCAGTACTTC. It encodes CASSLNYEQYF. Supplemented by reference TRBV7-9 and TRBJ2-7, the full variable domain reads DTGVSQNPRHKITKRGQNVTFRCDPISEHNRLYWYRQTLGQGPEFLTYFQNEAQLEKSRLLSDRFSAERPKGSFSTLEIQRTEQGDSAMYLCASSLNYEQYFGPGTRLTVT.

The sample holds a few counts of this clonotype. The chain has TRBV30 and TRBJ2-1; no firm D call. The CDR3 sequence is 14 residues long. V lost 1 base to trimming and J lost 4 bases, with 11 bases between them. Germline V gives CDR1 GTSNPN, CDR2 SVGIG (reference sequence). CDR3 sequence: CAWSGASIYNEQFF. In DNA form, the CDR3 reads TGTGCCTGGAGTGGGGCTTCTATTTACAATGAGCAGTTCTTC.